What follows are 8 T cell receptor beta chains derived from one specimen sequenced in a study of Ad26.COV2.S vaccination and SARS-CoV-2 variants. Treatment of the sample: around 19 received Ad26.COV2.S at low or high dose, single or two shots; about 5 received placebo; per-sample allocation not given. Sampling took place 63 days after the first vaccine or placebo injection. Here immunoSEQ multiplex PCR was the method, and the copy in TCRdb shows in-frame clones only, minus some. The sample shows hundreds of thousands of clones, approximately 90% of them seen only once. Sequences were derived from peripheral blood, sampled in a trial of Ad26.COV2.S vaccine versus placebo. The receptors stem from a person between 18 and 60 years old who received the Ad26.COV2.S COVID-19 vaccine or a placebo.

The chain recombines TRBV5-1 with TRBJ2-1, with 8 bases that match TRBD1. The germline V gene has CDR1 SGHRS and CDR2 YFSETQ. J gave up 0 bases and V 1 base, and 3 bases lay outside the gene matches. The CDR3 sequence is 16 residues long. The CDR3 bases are TGCGCCAGCAGCTTGCGGGACAGGAGCTCCTACAATGAGCAGTTCTTC. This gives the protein CASSLRDRSSYNEQFF.

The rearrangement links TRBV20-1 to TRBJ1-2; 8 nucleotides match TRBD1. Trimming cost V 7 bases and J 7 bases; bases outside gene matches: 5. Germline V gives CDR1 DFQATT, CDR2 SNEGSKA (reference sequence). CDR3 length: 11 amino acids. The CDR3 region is CSGRTGLGYTF. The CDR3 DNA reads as TGCAGTGGGAGGACAGGGCTTGGCTACACCTTC.

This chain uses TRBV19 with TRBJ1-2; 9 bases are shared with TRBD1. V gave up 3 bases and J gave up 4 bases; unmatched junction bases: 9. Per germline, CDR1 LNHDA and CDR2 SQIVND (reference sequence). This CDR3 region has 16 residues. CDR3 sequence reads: CASSMTGGPVGYGYTF. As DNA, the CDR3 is TGTGCCAGTAGTATGACAGGGGGACCTGTCGGCTATGGCTACACCTTC.

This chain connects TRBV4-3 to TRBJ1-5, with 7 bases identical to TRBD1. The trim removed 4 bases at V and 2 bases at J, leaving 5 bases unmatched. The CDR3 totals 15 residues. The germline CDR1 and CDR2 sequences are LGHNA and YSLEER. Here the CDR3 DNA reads TGCGCCAGCAGCCGGAACAGGGGAGGCAATCAGCCCCAGCATTTT. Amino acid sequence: CASSRNRGGNQPQHF.

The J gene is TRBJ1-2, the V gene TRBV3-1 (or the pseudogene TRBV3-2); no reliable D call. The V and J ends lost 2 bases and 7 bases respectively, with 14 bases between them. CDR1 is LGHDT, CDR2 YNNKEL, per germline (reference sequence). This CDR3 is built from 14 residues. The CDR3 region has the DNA TGTGCCAGCAGCCAATTTCCGGGTGGGATTGGCTACACCTTC. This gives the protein CASSQFPGGIGYTF.

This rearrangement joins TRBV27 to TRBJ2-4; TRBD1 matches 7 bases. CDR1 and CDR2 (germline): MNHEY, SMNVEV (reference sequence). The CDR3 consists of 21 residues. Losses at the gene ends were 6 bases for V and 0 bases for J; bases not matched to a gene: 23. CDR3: CASRFLPMDRKSPEAKNIQYF. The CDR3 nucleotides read TGTGCCAGCAGGTTTTTACCGATGGACAGGAAAAGCCCTGAAGCCAAAAACATTCAGTACTTC.

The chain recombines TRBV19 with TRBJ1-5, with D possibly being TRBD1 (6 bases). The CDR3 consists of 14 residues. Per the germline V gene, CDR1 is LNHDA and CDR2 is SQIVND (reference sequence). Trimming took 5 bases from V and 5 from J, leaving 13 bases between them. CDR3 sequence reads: CASSSPQGYQPQHF. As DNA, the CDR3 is TGTGCCAGTAGTTCCCCTCAGGGGTATCAGCCCCAGCATTTT.

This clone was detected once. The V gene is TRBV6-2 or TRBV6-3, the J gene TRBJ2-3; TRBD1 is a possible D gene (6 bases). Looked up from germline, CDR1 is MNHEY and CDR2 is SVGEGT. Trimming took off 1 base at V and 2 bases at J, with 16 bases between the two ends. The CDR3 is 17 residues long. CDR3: CASSYWMQGPNTDTQYF. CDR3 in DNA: TGTGCCAGCAGTTACTGGATGCAGGGGCCAAACACAGATACGCAGTATTTT.